Detailed here is one T cell receptor beta chain. The sample is drawn from a study of blood T cell repertoires in COVID-19. Study information: There were acute and convalescent COVID-19 samples, and they came from the United States, Italy and Spain. T cells, B-cell-depleted T cells, or PBMCs supplied cDNA or gDNA.

The J segment lost 10 bases and the V segment lost 11 bases, leaving 13 bases of the junction unmatched. Germline assignment: CDR1 LNHDA and CDR2 SQIVND (reference sequence). The CDR3 sequence is 13 residues long. Authors' processing steps: Reference gene primer amplification yielded estimated nucleated cell counts. The data were produced by immunoSEQ multiplex PCR, yet TCRdb's version contains in-frame clones alone and is incomplete. V and J calls and clone size are those listed in that table; D and trimming were worked out from the DNA. The data hold 9,500 to 15,000 clones, with 75% to 90% observed a single time.

V is TRBV19 and J is TRBJ2-1; TRBD2 matches 8 bases. The sequence was obtained from a human donor in a cohort sampled during active COVID-19. The sequencing input was peripheral blood. CDR3 sequence: CAAQRGPFGEQFF. The CDR3 coding sequence is TGTGCCGCCCAGCGGGGGCCCTTTGGGGAGCAGTTCTTC.